This T cell receptor beta chain was found in a study of T cell responses to AZD1222 COVID-19 vaccine. Generated by immunoSEQ multiplex PCR, the TCRdb table keeps only in-frame clones and is missing some. Among about 130,000 clones listed, almost 85% were seen once. The CDR3 runs to 17 residues. The V gene end was trimmed by 4 bases and the J gene end by 6 bases; junction bases not matched to a gene: 12. Germline CDR1 is LGHDT and CDR2 is YNNKEL (reference sequence). The V and J genes are TRBV3-1 (or the pseudogene TRBV3-2) and TRBJ2-2; 9 nucleotides align to TRBD2. The TCR comes from an adult who received the MenACWY meningococcal vaccine as a control. The sample consisted of peripheral blood, taken 28 days after the second dose of the MenACWY control vaccine. The CDR3 nucleotides read TGTGCCAGCAGCCTTGCTGGACTAGCGCCCCGGTCCGGGGAGCTGTTTTTT. It translates to CASSLAGLAPRSGELFF.